A selection of T cell receptor beta chains follows, all from one sample in a study of blood T cell repertoires in COVID-19. Using immunoSEQ multiplex PCR, the repertoire was profiled, and TCRdb retains in-frame clones only, with some absent. The sample consists of over 150,000 clones, 84% of them appearing once. Specimen: peripheral blood. The receptors stem from a young man with active or convalescent COVID-19. Each CDR3 is given with its conserved first and last residue. D genes are given only for firm matches. For some rows the clone size is stated as once, few or many, or as a class when expanded; others skip it.

j_call clone_size d_call v_call cdr3_nt cdr3_aa
TRBJ2-3 - TRBD2 TRBV5-1 TGCGCCAGCAGCTTGGTTTTTGTACTAGCGGGTCCTAGCACAGATACGCAGTATTTT CASSLVFVLAGPSTDTQYF
TRBJ1-2 - - TRBV2 TGTGCCAGCAGCCGGGACACCCATAACTATGGCTACACCTTC CASSRDTHNYGYTF
TRBJ1-3 once - TRBV14 TGTGCCAGCAGACGAGGGAACACCATATATTTT CASRRGNTIYF
TRBJ1-6 - TRBD1 TRBV27 TGTGCCAGCAGTGTAGCAGGGGACAGGGGTTATTCACCCCTCCACTTT CASSVAGDRGYSPLHF
TRBJ2-7 medium-sized - TRBV7-8 TGTGCCAGCAGCTTAGATGGCAGCGGAGCCTCCTACGAGCAGTACTTC CASSLDGSGASYEQYF
TRBJ2-1 - TRBD2 TRBV5-4 TGTGCCAGCAGCACCGGGACTACCAATGAGCAGTTCTTC CASSTGTTNEQFF
TRBJ2-2 few TRBD2 TRBV27 TGTGCCAGCAGTTTTCGCCTAGCGGGATATGACGGGGAGCTGTTTTTT CASSFRLAGYDGELFF
TRBJ1-2 few - TRBV15 TGTGCCACCAGCAGACCAGGGGTCGCGTCCTATGGCTACACCTTC CATSRPGVASYGYTF
TRBJ1-5 - TRBD1 TRBV19 TGTGCCAGTAGTATCTTGCCCGGACAGGCGAATCAGCCCCAGCATTTT CASSILPGQANQPQHF
TRBJ1-3 - - TRBV5-1 TGCGCCAGCAGGGACAACTCTGGAAACACCATATATTTT CASRDNSGNTIYF
TRBJ1-4 - - TRBV5-1 TGCGCCAGCAGCTTGACAGCCGCAACTAATGAAAAACTGTTTTTT CASSLTAATNEKLFF
TRBJ2-7 - TRBD2 TRBV4-1 TGCGCCAGCAGCCAAGAAGGCGGGGGGCTCTCCTACGAGCAGTACTTC CASSQEGGGLSYEQYF
TRBJ1-3 - TRBD1 TRBV7-8 TGTGCCAGCAGCACAGGGGGCAACGCTGGAAACACCATATATTTT CASSTGGNAGNTIYF
TRBJ2-1 - - TRBV19 TGTGCCAGTACCGGGTTCTACAATGAGCAGTTCTTC CASTGFYNEQFF
TRBJ2-7 - - TRBV3-1/TRBV3-2 TGTGCCAGCAGCCAGGAGCGTAAGGGGATCGGTTACGAGCAGTACTTC CASSQERKGIGYEQYF
TRBJ2-7 - TRBD2 TRBV4-2 TGTGCCAGCAGCCACGGACTAGCTTCCGACGAGCAGTACTTC CASSHGLASDEQYF
TRBJ2-2 - TRBD1 TRBV5-1 TGCGCCAGCAGCTTGTCAGGGGGTGCGAACACCGGGGAGCTGTTTTTT CASSLSGGANTGELFF
TRBJ2-7 - TRBD1 TRBV9 TGTGCCAGCAGCGGGACAGGGGACTACGAGCAGTACTTC CASSGTGDYEQYF
TRBJ2-3 - - TRBV2 TGTGCCAGCAGTGACAGGGGCACAGATACGCAGTATTTT CASSDRGTDTQYF
TRBJ2-3 - TRBD1 TRBV11-3 TGTGCCAGCAGCCCTAGCCCAACCGGGACAGGGACGCAGTATTTT CASSPSPTGTGTQYF
TRBJ1-1 - - TRBV19 TGTGCCAGTAAGTCGGAGGTAGCGAAGGCTGAAGCTTTCTTT CASKSEVAKAEAFF
TRBJ1-1 - TRBD1 TRBV19 TGTGCCAGTAGCATGGCGGGGACAGGGAAAGCTGAAGCTTTCTTT CASSMAGTGKAEAFF
TRBJ2-3 - - TRBV19 TGTGCCAGTAGTCGTACGGGACTCTTCACAGATACGCAGTATTTT CASSRTGLFTDTQYF
TRBJ2-3 - TRBD1 TRBV6-5 TGTGCCAGCAGTTACTCGGCAGGGGGCGCGGATACGCAGTATTTT CASSYSAGGADTQYF
TRBJ2-5 - TRBD1 TRBV4-3 TGCGCCAGCAGCCAAGAAACGATCGGGACAGGGGCCCAAGAGACCCAGTACTTC CASSQETIGTGAQETQYF
TRBJ2-5 - TRBD2 TRBV29-1 TGCAGCGTTTTTCCCGCCCTTAGCGGGGGCCCCCAAGAGACCCAGTACTTC CSVFPALSGGPQETQYF
TRBJ2-1 once - TRBV2 TGTGCCAGCAGCCCTCACCTAGCGCCCCTCTACAATGAGCAGTTCTTC CASSPHLAPLYNEQFF
TRBJ2-3 - - TRBV5-1 TGCGCCAGCAGCTTGGCCGCAGGGTCAGATACGCAGTATTTT CASSLAAGSDTQYF
TRBJ2-1 - - TRBV6-2/TRBV6-3 TGTGCCAGCAGTTCTAATACAGGGACCTCCTACAATGAGCAGTTCTTC CASSSNTGTSYNEQFF
TRBJ2-1 few - TRBV28 TGTGCCAGCACCACTTGGGGGGTGCAGTTCTTC CASTTWGVQFF
TRBJ2-1 once - TRBV3-1/TRBV3-2 TGTGCCAGCAGCCTGTACTACTCATCGACCACTAACAATGAGCAGTTCTTC CASSLYYSSTTNNEQFF
TRBJ1-6 - - TRBV3-1/TRBV3-2 TGTGCCAGCAGCCAAGATAAGGCGGAAAATTCACCCCTCCACTTT CASSQDKAENSPLHF
TRBJ2-5 - TRBD2 TRBV10-2 TGCGCCAGCAGTGAGACTAGCGGGCAAGAGACCCAGTACTTC CASSETSGQETQYF
TRBJ2-3 - - TRBV28 TGTGCCAGCAGTTTACCACTCTTTACGCAGTATTTT CASSLPLFTQYF
TRBJ1-2 few TRBD1 TRBV13 TGTGCCAGCAGCCGGACAGGACCGAGCTATGGCTACACCTTC CASSRTGPSYGYTF
TRBJ2-1 - - TRBV6-2/TRBV6-3 TGTGCCAGCAGTTACGGGCTGTCAGGGCCGAGACGCAATGAGCAGTTCTTC CASSYGLSGPRRNEQFF
TRBJ2-7 - - TRBV30 TGTGCCTGGAGTGTACTAGGATCGCGCGAGCAGTACTTC CAWSVLGSREQYF
TRBJ2-5 - TRBD1 TRBV14 TGTGCCAGCAGCCGTTCCAAGGGGGCACGTCAAGAGACCCAGTACTTC CASSRSKGARQETQYF
TRBJ1-1 few TRBD1 TRBV2 TGTGCCAGCAAAGAGAAGGGGACAGCTAACACTGAAGCTTTCTTT CASKEKGTANTEAFF
TRBJ2-7 few - TRBV9 TGTGCCAGCAGCGTAGGACTAACACGGTCGGGTAAATACGAGCAGTACTTC CASSVGLTRSGKYEQYF